These T cell receptor beta chains were read from a single sample in a study of blood T cell dynamics during melanoma immunotherapy. Clones were read by immunoSEQ multiplex PCR, and TCRdb kept only the in-frame ones, dropping some. The sample carries 7,500 to 9,000 clones, around 85% recorded once. Specimen: blood, collected from a patient treated with checkpoint blockade. These receptors came from a human donor with melanoma. The CDR3 runs from the conserved cysteine through the conserved F or W. Fields, in order: CDR3 length, V gene, J gene, D gene, clone size, CDR3 DNA, CDR3 protein. The D gene is left open where the match is weak. Clone size is shown for a subset of rows, as once, few, many or a class of expanded clone.

15	TRBV6-6	TRBJ2-7	-	-	TGTGCCAGCAGACCAAGACAGGACTCCTCCTACGAGCAGTACTTC	CASRPRQDSSYEQYF
10	TRBV6-5	TRBJ2-7	-	-	TGTGCCAGCAGTTGCTACGAGCAGTACTTC	CASSCYEQYF
14	TRBV5-5	TRBJ2-7	-	-	TGTGCCAGCAGCTTGGGGGGTTTGTCCTACGAGCAGTACTTC	CASSLGGLSYEQYF
13	TRBV28	TRBJ2-1	TRBD2	-	TGTGCCAGCGGCCCGGGAGGAGGTAATGAGCAGTTCTTC	CASGPGGGNEQFF
13	TRBV7-6	TRBJ2-1	-	-	TGTGCCAGCAGCTTACGGTCCCACAATGAGCAGTTCTTC	CASSLRSHNEQFF
13	TRBV11-2	TRBJ2-7	-	-	TGTGCCAGCCGTCCTACGGGACCCCACGAGCAGTACTTC	CASRPTGPHEQYF
15	TRBV5-1	TRBJ2-7	-	-	TGCGCCAGCAGCTCGTCGCCCAATACCCCCTACGAGCAGTACTTC	CASSSSPNTPYEQYF
14	TRBV14	TRBJ2-1	TRBD1	-	TGTGCCAGCAGTTTCATCCGAGGGGGCAGTGAGCAGTTCTTC	CASSFIRGGSEQFF
13	TRBV29-1	TRBJ1-1	TRBD1	-	TGCAGCGGAGGGGACAGGGGGGCCACTGAAGCTTTCTTT	CSGGDRGATEAFF
15	TRBV6-5	TRBJ2-7	TRBD2	-	TGTGCCAGCAGTTACTTTACTAGCGGGAGTCCCGAGCAGTACTTC	CASSYFTSGSPEQYF
12	TRBV6-5	TRBJ1-2	-	-	TGTGCCAGCAGGATCCCTGGGGGTGACTACACCTTC	CASRIPGGDYTF
13	TRBV7-3	TRBJ2-7	-	-	TGTGCCACCGCACGTGATAGGGCGGACGAGCAGTACTTC	CATARDRADEQYF
15	TRBV6-1	TRBJ2-7	-	-	TGTGCCAGCACCTCAAGGACAAGACCCAACTACGAGCAGTACTTC	CASTSRTRPNYEQYF
17	TRBV7-8	TRBJ1-5	-	-	TGTGCCAGCAGCTTAGTGGGCCTCCCGGGGCCAAATCAGCCCCAGCATTTT	CASSLVGLPGPNQPQHF
14	TRBV6-1	TRBJ1-2	-	-	TGTGCCAGCAGTGAAACGGGACACCTCTATGGCTACACCTTC	CASSETGHLYGYTF
16	TRBV10-3	TRBJ2-1	-	once	TGTGCCATCAGTGAGGGAGGGCCAAATTCAAACGATGAGCAGTTCTTC	CAISEGGPNSNDEQFF
15	TRBV28	TRBJ1-4	-	-	TGTGCCAGCAGTGAGGGGTGGACGACTAATGAAAAACTGTTTTTT	CASSEGWTTNEKLFF
13	TRBV15	TRBJ2-7	TRBD2	-	TGTGCCACCAGCAGGATAGCGGGGTACGAGCAGTACTTC	CATSRIAGYEQYF
14	TRBV5-4	TRBJ1-2	-	-	TGTGCCAGCAGCCCGTTGGGGGAACGCTATGGCTACACCTTC	CASSPLGERYGYTF
19	TRBV21-1	TRBJ2-7	-	-	TGTGCCAGCAGCAAACGTTGTTCGGGGGCCGCGGGAGTGCCGCGCGAGCAGTACTTC	CASSKRCSGAAGVPREQYF
16	TRBV7-3	TRBJ2-1	-	-	TGTGCCAGCAGCTCCATCGGTGGTGTCGCGCCGATAGAGCAGTTCTTC	CASSSIGGVAPIEQFF
18	TRBV7-8	TRBJ2-7	-	-	TGTGCCAGCAGCTTAGCGTGGCCCGGGTCAGAGTTATCCTACGAGCAGTACTTC	CASSLAWPGSELSYEQYF
14	TRBV19	TRBJ1-2	-	-	TGTGCCAGTAGTATACCCCCCCATGCGGGCGACTACACCTTC	CASSIPPHAGDYTF
13	TRBV27	TRBJ2-7	-	-	TGTGCCAGCAGTTTATCAGGATCCTACGAGCAGTACTTC	CASSLSGSYEQYF
11	TRBV19	TRBJ1-2	-	-	TGTGCCAGTAGCCAAGGGGATGGCTACACCTTC	CASSQGDGYTF
16	TRBV2	TRBJ1-6	-	-	TGTGCCAGCAGTGAAGGCTCAGGGAGAAACGATTCACCCCTCCACTTT	CASSEGSGRNDSPLHF
13	TRBV2	TRBJ2-7	-	-	TGTGCCAGCAAATGGACTGACCTTGTCGAGCAGTACTTC	CASKWTDLVEQYF
15	TRBV7-9	TRBJ1-1	-	-	TGTGCCAGCAGCTTATTAAAGGGGCTGAACACTGAAGCTTTCTTT	CASSLLKGLNTEAFF
15	TRBV4-1	TRBJ2-7	TRBD2	-	TGCGCCAGCAGCCCTCCCCTAGCGGGAGGGTACGAGCAGTACTTC	CASSPPLAGGYEQYF
13	TRBV10-3	TRBJ1-1	-	-	TGTGCCATCAGTGCCAGCCCGAACACTGAAGCTTTCTTT	CAISASPNTEAFF
12	TRBV7-3	TRBJ1-3	-	-	TGTGCCAGCAGCCAAGCGGCAGACACCATATATTTT	CASSQAADTIYF
16	TRBV7-9	TRBJ2-7	-	-	TGTGCCAGCAGCCTGGGGGGAGACGCGGCGGGATTTCGGCAGTACTTC	CASSLGGDAAGFRQYF
14	TRBV10-3	TRBJ2-5	-	-	TGTGCCATCAGTGAGTCGAACAACCAAGAGACCCAGTACTTC	CAISESNNQETQYF
12	TRBV7-9	TRBJ2-5	-	-	TGTGCCAGCAGCTTGTACACGGAGACCCAGTACTTC	CASSLYTETQYF
16	TRBV7-2	TRBJ1-5	-	-	TGTGCCAGCAGCTTATGGACGCCCAAGGTCGGACAGCCCCAGCATTTT	CASSLWTPKVGQPQHF